This TCR beta chain appears in the sequencing data of a study of blood T cell repertoires in COVID-19 (TCRdb year 2020). Concerning the study at large: Samples from collaborators originated in the United States, Italy and Spain and spanned both the acute and convalescent phases of COVID-19. The material from the prospective study consisted of cDNA or gDNA derived from T cells, B-cell-depleted T cells, or PBMCs. Subjects who had been exposed to COVID-19, were actively infected with it, or had recovered from it provided the deeply sampled blood TCRbeta repertoires that made up the dataset. The repertoires were released in a freely available public database meant as a resource for research on the immune response to SARS-CoV-2. Samples were obtained from the ongoing ImmuneRACE study (first 160 participants) and from approximately 1,200 subjects provided by 6 global collaborators. Sample metadata almost always included a de-identified subject ID, COVID-19 status, age in years and sex. Where available, HLA class I and class II types were obtained from metadata supplied by the sample provider rather than from assay-based typing. General findings and caveats noted by the study authors: The amount of clinical and demographic metadata varied by source and participant and was provided uncurated.

Participants in the prospective study were enrolled through a virtual design, were aged roughly 18 to 90 years, and lived in approximately 24 United States geographic areas. In the prospective study, participants were assigned to cohorts based on the clinical history participants reported in a screening survey and a study questionnaire. Recovered participants in ImmuneRACE Cohort 3 were defined as having two consecutive negative NP/OP PCR tests, clearance from a healthcare professional, or resolution of symptoms. Mobile phlebotomists in the prospective study collected whole blood, serum and a nasopharyngeal or oropharyngeal swab from every participant. Additional blood draws and questionnaires over an approximately two-month period could optionally be provided by prospective study participants. Blood samples from the prospective study were shipped frozen or at room temperature prior to DNA extraction.

TCRbeta CDR3 regions were amplified from genomic DNA by means of the immunoSEQ Assay, a bias-controlled multiplex PCR. The authors processed their data as follows. The number of nucleated cells in each sample was estimated from the amplification of reference gene primers within the assay. To quantify the absolute abundance of each unique TCRbeta CDR3 rearrangement, sequence reads were collapsed and filtered. For each sample, productive Simpson clonality was calculated as the square root of Simpson's diversity index across productive rearrangements. Imported from immuneACCESS, the table was reduced by TCRdb to in-frame sequences with V and J called. These copies leave out some clones; in studies compared against another copy, an unresolved V gene accounts for under half, and the cause of the remainder is not known. V, J and clone size reflect that table, while D and trimming were determined from the DNA. This sample gives 220,000 or so clones in total; 82% of them show up just once. The biggest ten clones account for roughly 3.5% of the sample.

Of note for this clone: Its antigen remains undetermined. Base qualities are not recorded, but no much larger clone differs from it by a single base.

The CDR3 starts with the cysteine, ends with the phenylalanine, and has 15 residues. The only DNA kept is the CDR3, 45 bases in frame from the first base. CDR1 and CDR2 are read off the germline V gene as SGDLS and YYNGEE. The V and J ends are trimmed by 0 bases and 3 bases, leaving 9 bases between them. This sequence uses TRBV9 and TRBJ1-4; the D segment cannot be called with confidence. Sequenced sample: PBMCs or T cells enriched from blood (not recorded which). The receptor comes from a woman between 55 and 75 years old who had recovered from COVID-19. The DNA sequence is TGTGCCAGCAGCGTAGATTGGAGGGCTAATGAAAAACTGTTTTTT. Its protein product is CASSVDWRANEKLFF.